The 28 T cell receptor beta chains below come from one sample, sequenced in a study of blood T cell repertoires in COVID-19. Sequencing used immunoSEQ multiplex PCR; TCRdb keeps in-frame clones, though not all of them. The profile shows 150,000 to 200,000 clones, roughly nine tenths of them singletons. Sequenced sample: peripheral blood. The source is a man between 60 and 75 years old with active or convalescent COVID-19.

CDR3 in amino acids: CSASRTGTGGNYGYTF. DNA for the CDR3: TGCAGTGCTAGTCGTACCGGGACAGGGGGCAACTATGGCTACACCTTC. This sequence joins TRBV20-1 and TRBJ1-2; 12 bases agree with TRBD1. Germline V lookup: CDR1 DFQATT, CDR2 SNEGSKA (reference sequence). V was pared by 3 bases and J by 2 bases, with 7 bases of the junction left unmatched. The CDR3 has 16 residues.

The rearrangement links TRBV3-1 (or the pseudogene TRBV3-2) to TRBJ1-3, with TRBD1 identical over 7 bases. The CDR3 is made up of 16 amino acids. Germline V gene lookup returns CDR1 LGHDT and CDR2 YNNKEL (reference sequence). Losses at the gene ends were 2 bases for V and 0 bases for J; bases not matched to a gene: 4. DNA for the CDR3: TGTGCCAGCAGCCAATCAGGGGGGCTCTCTGGAAACACCATATATTTT. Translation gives CASSQSGGLSGNTIYF.

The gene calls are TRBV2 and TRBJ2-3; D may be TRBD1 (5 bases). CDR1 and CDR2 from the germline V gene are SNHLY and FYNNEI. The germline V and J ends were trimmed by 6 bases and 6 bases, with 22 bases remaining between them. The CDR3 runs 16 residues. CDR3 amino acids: CASSAAVRALMDTQYF. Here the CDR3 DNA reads TGTGCCAGCAGCGCCGCCGTCAGGGCCCTCATGGATACGCAGTATTTT.

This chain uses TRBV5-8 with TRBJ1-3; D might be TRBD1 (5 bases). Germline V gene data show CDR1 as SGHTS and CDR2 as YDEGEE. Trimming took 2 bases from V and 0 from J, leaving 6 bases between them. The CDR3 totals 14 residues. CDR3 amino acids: CASSFGGSGNTIYF. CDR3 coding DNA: TGTGCCAGCAGCTTCGGGGGCTCTGGAAACACCATATATTTT.

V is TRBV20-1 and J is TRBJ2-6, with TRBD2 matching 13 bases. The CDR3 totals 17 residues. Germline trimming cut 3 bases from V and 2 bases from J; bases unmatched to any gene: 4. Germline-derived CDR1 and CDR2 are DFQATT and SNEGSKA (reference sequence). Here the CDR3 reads CSASVGLAGAGANVLTF. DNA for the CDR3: TGCAGTGCTAGTGTTGGACTAGCGGGAGCTGGGGCCAACGTCCTGACTTTC.

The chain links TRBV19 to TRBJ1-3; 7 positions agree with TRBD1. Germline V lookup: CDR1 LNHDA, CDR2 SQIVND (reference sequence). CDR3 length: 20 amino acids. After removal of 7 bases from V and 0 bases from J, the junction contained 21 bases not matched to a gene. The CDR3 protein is CASTPVGGQRAYSSGNTIYF. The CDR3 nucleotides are TGTGCCAGTACCCCCGTTGGGGGACAGAGGGCCTATTCCTCTGGAAACACCATATATTTT.

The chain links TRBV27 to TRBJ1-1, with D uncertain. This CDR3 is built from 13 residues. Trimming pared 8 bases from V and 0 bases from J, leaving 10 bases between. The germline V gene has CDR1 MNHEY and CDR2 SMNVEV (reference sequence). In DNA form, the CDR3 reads TGTGCCAGCCTGGGCCTTTTGAACACTGAAGCTTTCTTT. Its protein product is CASLGLLNTEAFF.

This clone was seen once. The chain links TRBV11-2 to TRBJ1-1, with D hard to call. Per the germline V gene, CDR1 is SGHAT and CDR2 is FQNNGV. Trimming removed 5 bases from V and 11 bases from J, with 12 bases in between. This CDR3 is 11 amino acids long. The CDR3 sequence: CASSPLSAAFF. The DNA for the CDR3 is TGTGCCAGCAGCCCACTAAGTGCGGCTTTCTTT. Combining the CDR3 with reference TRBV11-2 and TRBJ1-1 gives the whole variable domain EAGVAQSPRYKIIEKRQSVAFWCNPISGHATLYWYQQILGQGPKLLIQFQNNGVVDDSQLPKDRFSAERLKGVDSTLKIQPAKLEDSAVYLCASSPLSAAFFGQGTRLTVV.

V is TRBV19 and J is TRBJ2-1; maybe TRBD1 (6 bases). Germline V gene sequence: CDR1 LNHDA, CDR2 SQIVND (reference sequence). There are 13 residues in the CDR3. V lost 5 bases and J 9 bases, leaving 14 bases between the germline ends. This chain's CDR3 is CASSLRQDGEQFF. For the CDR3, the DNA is TGTGCCAGTAGTCTACGACAGGATGGTGAGCAGTTCTTC.

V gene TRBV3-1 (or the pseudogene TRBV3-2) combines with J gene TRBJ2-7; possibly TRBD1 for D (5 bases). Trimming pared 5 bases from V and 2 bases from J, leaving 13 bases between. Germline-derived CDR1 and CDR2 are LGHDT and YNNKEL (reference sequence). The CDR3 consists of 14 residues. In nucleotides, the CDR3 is TGTGCCAGCAGCTTCTCCCCAGGGACCTACGAGCAGTACTTC. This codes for CASSFSPGTYEQYF.

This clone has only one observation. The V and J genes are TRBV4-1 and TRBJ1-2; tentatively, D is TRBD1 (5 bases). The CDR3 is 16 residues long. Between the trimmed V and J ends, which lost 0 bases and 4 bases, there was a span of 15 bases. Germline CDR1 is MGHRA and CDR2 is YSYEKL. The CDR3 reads CASSQDSSAGIYGYTF. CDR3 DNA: TGCGCCAGCAGCCAAGATTCTTCGGCAGGGATCTATGGCTACACCTTC.

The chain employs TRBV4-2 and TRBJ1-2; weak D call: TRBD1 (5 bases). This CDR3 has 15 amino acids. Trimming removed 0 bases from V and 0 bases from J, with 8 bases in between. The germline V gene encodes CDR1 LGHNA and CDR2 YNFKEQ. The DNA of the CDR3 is TGTGCCAGCAGCCAAGACAGGGCTCCTAACTATGGCTACACCTTC. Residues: CASSQDRAPNYGYTF.

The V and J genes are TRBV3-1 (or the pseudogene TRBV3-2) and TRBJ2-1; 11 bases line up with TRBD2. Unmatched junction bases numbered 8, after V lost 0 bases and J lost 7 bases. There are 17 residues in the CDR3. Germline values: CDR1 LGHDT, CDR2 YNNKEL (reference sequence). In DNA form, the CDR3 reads TGTGCCAGCAGCCAAGAAGGAACTAGCGGGAGTAGAAATGAGCAGTTCTTC. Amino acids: CASSQEGTSGSRNEQFF.

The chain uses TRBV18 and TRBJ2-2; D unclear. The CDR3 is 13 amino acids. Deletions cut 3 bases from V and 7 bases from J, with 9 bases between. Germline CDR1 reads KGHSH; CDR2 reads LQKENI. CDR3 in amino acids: CASSPDIGGELFF. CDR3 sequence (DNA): TGTGCCAGCTCACCCGACATCGGCGGGGAGCTGTTTTTT.

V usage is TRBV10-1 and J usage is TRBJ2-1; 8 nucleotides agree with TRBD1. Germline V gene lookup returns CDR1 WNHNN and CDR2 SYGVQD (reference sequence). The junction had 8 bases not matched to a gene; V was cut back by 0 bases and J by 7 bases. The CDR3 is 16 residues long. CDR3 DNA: TGCGCCAGCAGTGAGTCTTCGGCAGGGGGCATGAATGAGCAGTTCTTC. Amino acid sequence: CASSESSAGGMNEQFF.

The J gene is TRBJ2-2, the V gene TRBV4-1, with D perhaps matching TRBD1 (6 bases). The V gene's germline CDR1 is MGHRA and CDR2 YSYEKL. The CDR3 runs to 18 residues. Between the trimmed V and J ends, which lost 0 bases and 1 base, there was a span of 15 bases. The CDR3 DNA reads TGCGCCAGCAGCCAAGAATCTCTGGAGACAGGGAACACCGGGGAGCTGTTTTTT. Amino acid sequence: CASSQESLETGNTGELFF.

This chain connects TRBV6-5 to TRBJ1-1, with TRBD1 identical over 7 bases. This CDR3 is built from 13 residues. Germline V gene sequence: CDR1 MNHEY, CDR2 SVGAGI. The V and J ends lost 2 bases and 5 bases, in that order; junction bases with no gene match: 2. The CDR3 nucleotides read TGTGCCAGCAGTTACGCGGGACAGACTGAAGCTTTCTTT. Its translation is CASSYAGQTEAFF.

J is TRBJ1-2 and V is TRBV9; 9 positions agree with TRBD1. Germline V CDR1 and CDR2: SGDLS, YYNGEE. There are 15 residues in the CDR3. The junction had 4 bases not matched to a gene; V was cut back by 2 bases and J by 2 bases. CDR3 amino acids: CASSVSGTGNYGYTF. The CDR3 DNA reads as TGTGCCAGCAGCGTCTCCGGGACAGGGAACTATGGCTACACCTTC.

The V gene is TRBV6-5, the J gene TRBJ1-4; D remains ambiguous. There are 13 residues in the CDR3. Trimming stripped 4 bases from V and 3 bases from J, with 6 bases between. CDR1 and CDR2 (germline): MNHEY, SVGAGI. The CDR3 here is CASSSRSNEKLFF. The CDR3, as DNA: TGTGCCAGCAGTTCACGGTCTAATGAAAAACTGTTTTTT.

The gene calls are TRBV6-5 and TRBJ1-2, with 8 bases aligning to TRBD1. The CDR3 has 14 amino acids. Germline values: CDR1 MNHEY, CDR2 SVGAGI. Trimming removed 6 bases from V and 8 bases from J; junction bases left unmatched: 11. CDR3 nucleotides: TGTGCCAGCAGACCATCCAGGGGGCGAAGGGGCTACACCTTC. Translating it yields CASRPSRGRRGYTF.

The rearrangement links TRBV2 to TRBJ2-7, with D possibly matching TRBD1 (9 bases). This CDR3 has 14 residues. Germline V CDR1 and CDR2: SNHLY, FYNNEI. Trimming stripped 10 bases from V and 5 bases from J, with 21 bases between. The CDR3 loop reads CANERGTGQHEQYF. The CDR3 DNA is TGTGCCAACGAGCGGGGGACAGGGCAACACGAGCAGTACTTC. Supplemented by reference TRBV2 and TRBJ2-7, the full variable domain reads EPEVTQTPSHQVTQMGQEVILRCVPISNHLYFYWYRQILGQKVEFLVSFYNNEISEKSEIFDDQFSVERPDGSNFTLKIRSTKLEDSAMYFCANERGTGQHEQYFGPGTRLTVT.

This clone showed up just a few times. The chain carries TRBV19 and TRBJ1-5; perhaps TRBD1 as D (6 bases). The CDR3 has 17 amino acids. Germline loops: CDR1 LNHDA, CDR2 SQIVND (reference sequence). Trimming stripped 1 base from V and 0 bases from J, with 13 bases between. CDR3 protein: CASSIGRGGHSNQPQHF. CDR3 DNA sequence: TGTGCCAGTAGTATAGGTCGGGGGGGACATAGCAATCAGCCCCAGCATTTT.

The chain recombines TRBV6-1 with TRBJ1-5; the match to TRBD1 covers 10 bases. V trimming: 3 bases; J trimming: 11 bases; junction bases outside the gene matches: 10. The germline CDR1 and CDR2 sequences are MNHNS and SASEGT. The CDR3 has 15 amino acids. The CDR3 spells CASSEAGTGVRAQHF. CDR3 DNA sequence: TGTGCCAGCAGTGAGGCCGGGACAGGGGTCAGGGCCCAGCATTTT.

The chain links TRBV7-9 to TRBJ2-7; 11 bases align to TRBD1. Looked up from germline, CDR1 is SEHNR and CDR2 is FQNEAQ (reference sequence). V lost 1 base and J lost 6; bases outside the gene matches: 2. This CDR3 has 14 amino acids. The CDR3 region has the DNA TGTGCCAGCAGCTTAGGGGACAGGGGGTTCGAGCAGTACTTC. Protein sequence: CASSLGDRGFEQYF.

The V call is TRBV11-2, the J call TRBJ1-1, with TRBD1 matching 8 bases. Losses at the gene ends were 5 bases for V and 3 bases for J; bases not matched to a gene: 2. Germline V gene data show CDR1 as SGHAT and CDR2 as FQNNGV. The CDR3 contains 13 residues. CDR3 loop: CASSLTGDTEAFF. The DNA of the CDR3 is TGTGCCAGCAGCCTGACAGGGGACACTGAAGCTTTCTTT.

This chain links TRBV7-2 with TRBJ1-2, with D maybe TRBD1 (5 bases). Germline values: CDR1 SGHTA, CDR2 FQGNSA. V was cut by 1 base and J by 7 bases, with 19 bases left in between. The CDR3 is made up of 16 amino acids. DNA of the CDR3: TGTGCCAGCAGCTTAGTAGTACCTTCCCAGGGAAGTGGCTACACCTTC. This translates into CASSLVVPSQGSGYTF.

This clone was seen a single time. CDR3 DNA sequence: TGTGCCAGCAGTGATGGGGGCGGTAGAGCAGAGACCCAGTACTTC. This gives the protein CASSDGGGRAETQYF. The gene calls are TRBV2 and TRBJ2-5, with a tentative D call TRBD1 (6 bases). The CDR3 has 15 residues. Germline CDR1 reads SNHLY; CDR2 reads FYNNEI. Trimming took off 3 bases at V and 4 bases at J, with 15 bases between the two ends.

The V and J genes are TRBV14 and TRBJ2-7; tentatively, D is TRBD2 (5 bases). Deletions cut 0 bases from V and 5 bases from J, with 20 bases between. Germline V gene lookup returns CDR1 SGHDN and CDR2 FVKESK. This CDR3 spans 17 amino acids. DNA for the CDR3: TGTGCCAGCAGCCAAGATTTCGGATTGGGCGGGCGGAACGAGCAGTACTTC. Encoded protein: CASSQDFGLGGRNEQYF.